The source of this TCR beta chain is a study of blood T cell repertoires in COVID-19. As for the study in general: Nucleic acid was either cDNA or gDNA, and it came from T cells, B-cell-depleted T cells, or PBMCs.

The assay was immunoSEQ multiplex PCR, and TCRdb's table has in-frame clones only and misses some. Here the sample spans 200,000 to 300,000 clones, 80% to 90% being singletons. Unmatched junction bases numbered 6, after V lost 8 bases and J lost 6 bases. The CDR3 covers 13 residues. Germline V gives CDR1 MNHEY, CDR2 SVGAGI. Two consecutive negative NP/OP PCR tests, clearance, or resolved symptoms defined Cohort 3 recovery. The gene calls are TRBV6-5 and TRBJ1-5; 8 bases line up with TRBD1. The sequenced sample was PBMCs or T cells enriched from blood (not recorded which). The TCR sequence derives from a young woman who had recovered from COVID-19. CDR3 in amino acids: CASLAGGPQPQHF. CDR3 coding DNA: TGTGCCAGCCTCGCAGGGGGCCCTCAGCCCCAGCATTTT.